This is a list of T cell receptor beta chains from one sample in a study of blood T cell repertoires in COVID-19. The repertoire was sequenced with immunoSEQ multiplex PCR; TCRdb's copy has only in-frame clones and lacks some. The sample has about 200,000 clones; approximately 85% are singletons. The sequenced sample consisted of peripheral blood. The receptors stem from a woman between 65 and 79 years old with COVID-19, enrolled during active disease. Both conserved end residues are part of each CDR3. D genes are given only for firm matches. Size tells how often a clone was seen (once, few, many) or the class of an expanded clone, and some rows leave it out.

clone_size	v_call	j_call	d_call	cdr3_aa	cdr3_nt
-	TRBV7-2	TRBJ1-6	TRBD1	CASSLIYGQGNSPLHF	TGTGCCAGCAGCTTGATCTACGGACAGGGGAATTCACCCCTCCACTTT
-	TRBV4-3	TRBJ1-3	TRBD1	CASSQGTGGRAGNTIYF	TGCGCCAGCAGCCAGGGGACAGGGGGTAGGGCTGGAAACACCATATATTTT
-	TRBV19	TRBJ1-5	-	CASSMIGVSNQPQHF	TGTGCCAGTAGTATGATAGGGGTGAGCAATCAGCCCCAGCATTTT
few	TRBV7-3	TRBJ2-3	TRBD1	CASSLGRDRRTDTQYF	TGTGCCAGCAGCTTGGGCCGGGACAGACGCACAGATACGCAGTATTTT
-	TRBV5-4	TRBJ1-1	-	CASSLGLGQTNTEAFF	TGTGCCAGCAGCTTGGGATTGGGACAAACGAACACTGAAGCTTTCTTT
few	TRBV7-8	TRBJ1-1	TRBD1	CASSWDREMNTEAFF	TGTGCCAGCAGCTGGGACAGAGAGATGAACACTGAAGCTTTCTTT
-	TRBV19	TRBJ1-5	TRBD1	CASSLPDRGYQPQHF	TGTGCCAGTAGCCTCCCCGACAGGGGATATCAGCCCCAGCATTTT
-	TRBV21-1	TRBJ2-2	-	CASSATKPRHSYNTGELFF	TGTGCCAGCAGCGCGACAAAGCCTCGACATTCGTATAACACCGGGGAGCTGTTTTTT
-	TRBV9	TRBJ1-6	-	CASSVRTVNSPLHF	TGTGCCAGCAGCGTTAGAACAGTGAATTCACCCCTCCACTTT
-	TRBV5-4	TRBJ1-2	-	CASSLGQGINYGYTF	TGTGCCAGCAGCTTGGGTCAGGGGATTAACTATGGCTACACCTTC
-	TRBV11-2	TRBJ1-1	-	CASSLARYSEAFF	TGTGCCAGCAGCTTAGCAAGGTACAGTGAAGCTTTCTTT
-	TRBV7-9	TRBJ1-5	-	CASSDSGDNQPQHF	TGTGCCAGCAGCGATTCGGGGGATAATCAGCCCCAGCATTTT
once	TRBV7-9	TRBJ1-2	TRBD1	CASELQGASGYTF	TGTGCCAGCGAATTACAGGGGGCGTCTGGCTACACCTTC
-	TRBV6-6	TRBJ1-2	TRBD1	CASSDRGEYYGYTF	TGTGCCAGCAGCGACAGGGGAGAATACTATGGCTACACCTTC
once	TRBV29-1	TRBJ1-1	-	CSVMTLAGNTEAFF	TGCAGCGTTATGACCCTGGCAGGGAACACTGAAGCTTTCTTT
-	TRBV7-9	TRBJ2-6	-	CASSLAGLASGANVLTF	TGTGCCAGCAGCTTAGCGGGACTGGCCTCTGGGGCCAACGTCCTGACTTTC
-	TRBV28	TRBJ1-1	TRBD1	CASSSRQGTYAEAFF	TGTGCCAGCAGTTCACGACAGGGAACGTACGCTGAAGCTTTCTTT
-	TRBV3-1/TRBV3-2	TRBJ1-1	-	CASSQGNSGAGEAFF	TGTGCCAGCAGCCAAGGAAACAGCGGGGCCGGTGAAGCTTTCTTT
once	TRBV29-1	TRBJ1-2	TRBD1	CSVAQGRGGYGYTF	TGCAGCGTAGCACAGGGGCGAGGTGGATATGGCTACACCTTC
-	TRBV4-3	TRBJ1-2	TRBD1	CASSRSAAGGVGSYGYTF	TGCGCCAGCAGCCGATCCGCGGCAGGGGGTGTTGGTAGCTATGGCTACACCTTC
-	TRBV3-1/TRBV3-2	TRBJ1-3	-	CASSQDLAGRTGNTIYF	TGTGCCAGCAGCCAAGATTTGGCCGGGAGGACGGGAAACACCATATATTTT
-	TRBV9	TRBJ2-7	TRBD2	CASSVTGTRAVHEQYF	TGTGCCAGCAGCGTTACCGGGACTAGAGCTGTCCACGAGCAGTACTTC
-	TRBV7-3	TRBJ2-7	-	CASSLRAQGPYEQYF	TGTGCCAGCAGCTTAAGGGCTCAGGGGCCCTACGAGCAGTACTTC
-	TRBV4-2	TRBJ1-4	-	CASSQDPQEGREKLFF	TGTGCCAGCAGCCAGGACCCACAGGAGGGGCGGGAAAAACTGTTTTTT
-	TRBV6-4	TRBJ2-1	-	CASSDSNAHRAFYNEQFF	TGTGCCAGCAGTGACTCGAACGCCCACAGGGCATTCTACAATGAGCAGTTCTTC
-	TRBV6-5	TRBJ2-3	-	CASSVDNEVDTQYF	TGTGCCAGCAGCGTGGACAATGAGGTAGATACGCAGTATTTT
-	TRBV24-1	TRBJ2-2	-	CATSDMGAGELFF	TGTGCCACCAGTGACATGGGAGCCGGGGAGCTGTTTTTT
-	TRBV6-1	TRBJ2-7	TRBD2	CASSEVFSGTTYEQYF	TGTGCCAGCAGTGAAGTCTTTAGCGGGACGACCTACGAGCAGTACTTC
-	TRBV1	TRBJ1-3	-	CTSSQHPGTGPGNTIYF	TGCACCAGCAGCCAACATCCCGGGACAGGGCCTGGAAACACCATATATTTT
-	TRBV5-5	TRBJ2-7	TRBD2	CASSFRTSLQGEQYF	TGTGCCAGCAGCTTCAGGACTAGCTTGCAAGGCGAGCAGTACTTC
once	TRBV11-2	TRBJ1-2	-	CASSFSGRYGYTF	TGTGCCAGCAGCTTCTCAGGGCGCTATGGCTACACCTTC
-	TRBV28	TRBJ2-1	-	CASSLSQGGSYNEQFF	TGTGCCAGCAGTTTATCACAGGGGGGGTCCTACAATGAGCAGTTCTTC